What follows are 16 T cell receptor beta chains derived from one specimen sequenced in a study of blood T cell repertoires in COVID-19. The method was immunoSEQ multiplex PCR; TCRdb's version includes in-frame clones alone and lacks a portion of them. The sample lists over 200,000 clones; 80% to 95% were seen once. What was sequenced was peripheral blood. The receptors stem from a man aged 60 to 69 with COVID-19, enrolled during active disease.

This rearrangement joins TRBV5-1 to TRBJ1-1; D is undetermined. Trimming stripped 0 bases from V and 0 bases from J, with 9 bases between. The CDR3 is made up of 15 amino acids. Looked up from germline, CDR1 is SGHRS and CDR2 is YFSETQ. The CDR3 sequence: CASSLATGMNTEAFF. CDR3 bases: TGCGCCAGCAGCTTGGCTACGGGGATGAACACTGAAGCTTTCTTT.

The rearrangement uses TRBV14 and TRBJ2-3, with 9 bases matching TRBD2. The V gene end was trimmed by 4 bases and the J gene end by 4 bases; junction bases not matched to a gene: 3. The CDR3 has 14 residues. Germline V gives CDR1 SGHDN, CDR2 FVKESK. The CDR3 protein is CASSRGRAPDTQYF. The CDR3 region has the DNA TGTGCCAGCAGCCGCGGGAGGGCCCCAGATACGCAGTATTTT.

Comments on this clone: Other nucleotide sequences in the sample specify the same CDR3. The chain carries TRBV6-5 and TRBJ1-3; D is perhaps TRBD1 (5 bases). The germline V gene encodes CDR1 MNHEY and CDR2 SVGAGI. Trimming cost V 9 bases and J 1 base, with 10 bases left between them. CDR3 size: 13 residues. The CDR3 DNA reads TGTGCCAGTACCCGGGGGTCTGGAAACACCATATATTTT. It yields the protein CASTRGSGNTIYF.

This rearrangement joins TRBV9 to TRBJ1-1; D gene unclear. Germline CDR1 SGDLS, CDR2 YYNGEE. Trimming cost V 6 bases and J 4 bases, with 13 bases left between them. The CDR3 is 13 amino acids. CDR3 residues: CASTRDFGTEAFF. CDR3 nucleotides: TGTGCCAGCACGAGGGATTTCGGCACTGAAGCTTTCTTT.

The genes are TRBV5-1 and TRBJ2-2, with a possible D match to TRBD1 (5 bases). The germline V gene has CDR1 SGHRS and CDR2 YFSETQ. The V gene lost 1 base and the J gene lost 9 bases, with 7 bases spanning the gap. The CDR3 contains 12 residues. The CDR3, as DNA: TGCGCCAGCAGCTTGAAGGGGTGGGAGCTGTTTTTT. Its translation is CASSLKGWELFF.

CDR3 region: CASSYSERGPVNTQYF. The CDR3 nucleotides are TGTGCCAGCAGTTACTCTGAGCGGGGGCCCGTAAATACGCAGTATTTT. The rearrangement joins TRBV6-2 or TRBV6-3 to TRBJ2-3, with 8 bases identical to TRBD2. Trimming removed 0 bases from V and 7 bases from J; junction bases left unmatched: 9. The germline V gene has CDR1 MNHEY and CDR2 SVGEGT. This CDR3 is built from 16 residues.

The gene calls are TRBV15 and TRBJ1-1, with TRBD1 as a possible D gene (6 bases). V was cut by 3 bases and J by 2 bases, with 10 bases left in between. The germline CDR1 and CDR2 sequences are LNHNV and YYDKDF (reference sequence). This CDR3 comprises 14 residues. CDR3 residues: CATSRDRTNTEAFF. CDR3 nucleotides: TGTGCCACCAGCAGGGACAGAACCAACACTGAAGCTTTCTTT.

This chain links TRBV7-9 with TRBJ2-3; 8 positions match TRBD2. Germline V lookup: CDR1 SEHNR, CDR2 FQNEAQ (reference sequence). There are 18 residues in the CDR3. Unmatched junction bases numbered 11, after V lost 2 bases and J lost 1 base. The CDR3 region is CASSLSPSRGVGTDTQYF. The CDR3 region has the DNA TGTGCCAGCAGCTTATCCCCCTCGCGGGGGGTCGGCACAGATACGCAGTATTTT.

Only a few counts were recorded for this clone. The V and J genes are TRBV19 and TRBJ1-2; D perhaps matches TRBD1 (5 bases). Germline lookup yields CDR1 LNHDA and CDR2 SQIVND (reference sequence). The V end was cut by 6 bases, the J end by 6 bases, with 11 bases between. The CDR3 contains 12 residues. CDR3 residues: CASSHGGDGYTF. In DNA form, the CDR3 reads TGTGCCAGTAGCCATGGGGGGGATGGCTACACCTTC.

V is TRBV19 and J is TRBJ2-2; 10 nucleotides line up with TRBD2. Germline assignment: CDR1 LNHDA and CDR2 SQIVND (reference sequence). The CDR3 consists of 15 residues. Trimming at V came to 5 bases and at J to 7 bases, leaving 7 bases not matched to a gene. CDR3 nucleotide sequence: TGTGCCAGTAGTCCGGGACTAGCGTCTGGCGGGGAGCTGTTTTTT. It encodes CASSPGLASGGELFF.

The chain recombines TRBV19 with TRBJ1-4; D gene uncertain. The CDR3 loop spans 14 amino acids. The V gene's germline CDR1 is LNHDA and CDR2 SQIVND (reference sequence). V was cut by 4 bases and J by 3 bases, with 9 bases left in between. The CDR3 spells CASSTGVANEKLFF. CDR3 DNA sequence: TGTGCCAGTAGTACGGGAGTAGCTAATGAAAAACTGTTTTTT.

The chain uses TRBV6-5 and TRBJ2-1; 8 bases are shared with TRBD1. The CDR3 sequence is 15 residues long. CDR1 MNHEY and CDR2 SVGAGI come from the germline V gene. The V gene end was trimmed by 5 bases and the J gene end by 5 bases; junction bases not matched to a gene: 8. The chain's CDR3 is CASSQSGTGHNEQFF. The CDR3 nucleotides read TGTGCCAGCAGTCAATCCGGGACAGGCCACAATGAGCAGTTCTTC.

The chain carries TRBV27 and TRBJ2-1; 10 nucleotides line up with TRBD2. The J segment lost 4 bases and the V segment lost 5 bases, leaving 8 bases of the junction unmatched. Germline-derived CDR1 and CDR2 are MNHEY and SMNVEV (reference sequence). The CDR3 is 16 residues long. CDR3 protein: CASSHLAGVSYNEQFF. The DNA for the CDR3 is TGTGCCAGCAGTCATCTAGCGGGAGTCTCGTACAATGAGCAGTTCTTC.

The rearrangement joins TRBV3-1 (or the pseudogene TRBV3-2) to TRBJ1-1; D is undetermined. Per the germline V gene, CDR1 is LGHDT and CDR2 is YNNKEL (reference sequence). V lost 8 bases, J lost 3 bases, and 16 bases lay in between. The CDR3 totals 14 residues. The CDR3 here is CASVPTTRHTEAFF. The DNA of the CDR3 is TGTGCCAGCGTACCCACTACCCGGCACACTGAAGCTTTCTTT.

The chain uses TRBV9 and TRBJ2-1, with TRBD2 matching over 9 bases. Germline CDR1 reads SGDLS; CDR2 reads YYNGEE. The CDR3 totals 16 residues. The junction had 10 bases not matched to a gene; V was cut back by 4 bases and J by 5 bases. This CDR3 reads CASSTLAGLGHNEQFF. For the CDR3, the DNA is TGTGCCAGCAGCACCCTAGCGGGATTGGGTCACAATGAGCAGTTCTTC.

The chain uses TRBV18 and TRBJ2-3; D not resolved. This CDR3 region has 14 residues. Germline loops: CDR1 KGHSH, CDR2 LQKENI. V was trimmed by 3 bases and J by 2 bases, leaving 9 bases between them. The CDR3 DNA follows: TGTGCCAGCTCACCTCAGGTCTTCACAGATACGCAGTATTTT. Amino acids: CASSPQVFTDTQYF. The full variable domain, completed using reference TRBV18 and TRBJ2-3, is NAGVMQNPRHLVRRRGQEARLRCSPMKGHSHVYWYRQLPEEGLKFMVYLQKENIIDESGMPKERFSAEFPKEGPSILRIQQVVRGDSAAYFCASSPQVFTDTQYFGPGTRLTVL.